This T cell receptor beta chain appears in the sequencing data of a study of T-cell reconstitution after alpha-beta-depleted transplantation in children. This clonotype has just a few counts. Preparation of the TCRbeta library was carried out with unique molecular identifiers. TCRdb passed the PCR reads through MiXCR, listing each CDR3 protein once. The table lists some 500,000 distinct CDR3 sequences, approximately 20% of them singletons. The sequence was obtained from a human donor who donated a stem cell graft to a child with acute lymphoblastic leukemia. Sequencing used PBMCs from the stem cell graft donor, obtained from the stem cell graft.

The DNA of the CDR3 is TGCGCCAGCAGCGGGGAGGGCCCCTACAATGAGCAGTTCTTC. It yields the protein CASSGEGPYNEQFF. This sequence joins TRBV5-1 and TRBJ2-1; 7 positions agree with TRBD2. After removal of 4 bases from V and 2 bases from J, the junction contained 3 bases not matched to a gene. The CDR3 runs 14 residues. Per germline, CDR1 SGHRS and CDR2 YFSETQ.